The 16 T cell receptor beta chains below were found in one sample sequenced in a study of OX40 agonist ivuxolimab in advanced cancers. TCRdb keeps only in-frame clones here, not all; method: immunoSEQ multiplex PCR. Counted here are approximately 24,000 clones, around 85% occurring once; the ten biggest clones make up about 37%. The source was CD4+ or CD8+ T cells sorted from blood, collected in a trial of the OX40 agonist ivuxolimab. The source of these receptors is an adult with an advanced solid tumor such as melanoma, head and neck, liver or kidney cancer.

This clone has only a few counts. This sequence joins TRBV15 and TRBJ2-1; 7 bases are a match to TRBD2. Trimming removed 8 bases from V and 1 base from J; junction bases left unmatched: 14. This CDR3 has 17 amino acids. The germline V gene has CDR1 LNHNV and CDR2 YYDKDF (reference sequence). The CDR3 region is CATENGGAGKSYNEQFF. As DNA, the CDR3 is TGTGCCACCGAGAATGGTGGAGCGGGGAAATCCTACAATGAGCAGTTCTTC.

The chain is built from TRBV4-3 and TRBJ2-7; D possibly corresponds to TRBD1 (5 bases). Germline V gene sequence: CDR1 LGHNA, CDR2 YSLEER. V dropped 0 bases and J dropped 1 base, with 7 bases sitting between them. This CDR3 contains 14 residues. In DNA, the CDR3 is TGCGCCAGCAGCCAAGAAGCAGGGTCCTACGAGCAGTACTTC. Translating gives CASSQEAGSYEQYF.

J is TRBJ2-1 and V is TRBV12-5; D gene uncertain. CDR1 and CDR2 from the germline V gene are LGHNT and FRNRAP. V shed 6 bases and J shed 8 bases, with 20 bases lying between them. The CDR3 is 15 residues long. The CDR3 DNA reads TGTGCTAGTGGCCGCGACACTACCCTGTGGGATGAGCAGTTCTTC. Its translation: CASGRDTTLWDEQFF.

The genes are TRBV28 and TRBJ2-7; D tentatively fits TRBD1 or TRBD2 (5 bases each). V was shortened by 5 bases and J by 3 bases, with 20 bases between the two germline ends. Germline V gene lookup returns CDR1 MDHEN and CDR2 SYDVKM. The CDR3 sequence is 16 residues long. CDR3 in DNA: TGTGCCAGCAGTGACCCCGGGACGGCCTTTGTCTACGAGCAGTACTTC. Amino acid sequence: CASSDPGTAFVYEQYF.

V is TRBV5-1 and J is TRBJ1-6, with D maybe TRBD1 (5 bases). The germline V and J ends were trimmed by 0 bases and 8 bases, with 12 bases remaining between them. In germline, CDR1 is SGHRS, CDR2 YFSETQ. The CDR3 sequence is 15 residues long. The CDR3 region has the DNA TGCGCCAGCAGCTTGGCCGGGGGGAGGGATTCACCCCTCCACTTT. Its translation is CASSLAGGRDSPLHF.

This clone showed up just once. The CDR3 loop reads CASSPILAGDSTDTQYF. In DNA form, the CDR3 reads TGTGCCAGCAGCCCGATACTAGCGGGCGATAGCACAGATACGCAGTATTTT. The chain joins TRBV7-8 to TRBJ2-3, with 9 bases aligning to TRBD2. J gave up 0 bases and V 5 bases, and 9 bases lay outside the gene matches. The CDR3 is 17 residues long. The V gene's germline CDR1 is SGHVS and CDR2 FQNEAQ. The whole variable domain, filled in from reference TRBV7-8 and TRBJ2-3, reads GAGVSQSPRYKVAKRGQDVALRCDPISGHVSLFWYQQALGQGPEFLTYFQNEAQLDKSGLPSDRFFAERPEGSVSTLKIQRTQQEDSAVYLCASSPILAGDSTDTQYFGPGTRLTVL.

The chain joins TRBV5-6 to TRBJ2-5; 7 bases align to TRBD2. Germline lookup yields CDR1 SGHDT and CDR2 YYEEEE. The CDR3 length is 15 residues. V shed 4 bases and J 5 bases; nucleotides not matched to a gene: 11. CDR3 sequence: CASSQEGGAGETQYF. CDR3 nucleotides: TGTGCCAGCAGCCAGGAGGGAGGGGCGGGGGAGACCCAGTACTTC.

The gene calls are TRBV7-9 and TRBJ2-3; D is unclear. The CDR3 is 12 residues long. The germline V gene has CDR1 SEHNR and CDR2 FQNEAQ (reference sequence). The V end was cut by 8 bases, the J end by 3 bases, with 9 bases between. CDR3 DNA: TGTGCCAGCCCCCGACCAACAGATACGCAGTATTTT. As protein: CASPRPTDTQYF.

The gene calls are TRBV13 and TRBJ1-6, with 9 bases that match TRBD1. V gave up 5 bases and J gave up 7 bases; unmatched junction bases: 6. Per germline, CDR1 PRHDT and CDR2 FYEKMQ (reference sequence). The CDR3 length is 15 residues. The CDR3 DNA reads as TGTGCCAGCAGCGAGGACAGGGGTGACAATTCACCCCTCCACTTT. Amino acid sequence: CASSEDRGDNSPLHF.

The CDR3 nucleotides read TGTGCCAGCAGCTCTATCGGACAGGGTCGGAACACCGGGGAGCTGTTTTTT. This sequence encodes CASSSIGQGRNTGELFF. This rearrangement joins TRBV28 to TRBJ2-2; 8 bases are shared with TRBD1. CDR3 length equals 17 residues. Germline assignment: CDR1 MDHEN and CDR2 SYDVKM. The V segment lost 6 bases and the J segment 1 base; nucleotides outside the gene matches: 10.

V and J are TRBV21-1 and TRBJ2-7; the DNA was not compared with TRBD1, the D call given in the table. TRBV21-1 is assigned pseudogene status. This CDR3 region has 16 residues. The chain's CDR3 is CASSKVPDRGSYEQYF. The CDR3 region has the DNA TGTGCCAGCAGCAAAGTCCCTGACAGGGGGTCCTACGAGCAGTACTTC.

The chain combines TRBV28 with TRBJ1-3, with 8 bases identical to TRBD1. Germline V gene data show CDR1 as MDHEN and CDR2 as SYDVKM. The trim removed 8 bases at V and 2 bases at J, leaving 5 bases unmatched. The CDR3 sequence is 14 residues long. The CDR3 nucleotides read TGTGCCAGCGGACAGGGAGGTACTGGAAACACCATATATTTT. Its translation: CASGQGGTGNTIYF.

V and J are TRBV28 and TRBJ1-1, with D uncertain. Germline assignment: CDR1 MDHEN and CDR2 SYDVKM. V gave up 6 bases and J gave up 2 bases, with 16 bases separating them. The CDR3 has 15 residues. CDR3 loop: CASSNVGGLNTEAFF. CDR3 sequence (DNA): TGTGCCAGCAGCAATGTTGGAGGTTTAAACACTGAAGCTTTCTTT.

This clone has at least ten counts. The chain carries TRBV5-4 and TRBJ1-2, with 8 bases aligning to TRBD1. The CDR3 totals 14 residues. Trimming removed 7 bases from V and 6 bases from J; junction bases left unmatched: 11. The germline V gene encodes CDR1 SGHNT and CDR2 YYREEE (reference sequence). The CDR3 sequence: CASVPGQGLDGYTF. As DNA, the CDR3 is TGTGCCAGCGTCCCAGGACAGGGTCTGGATGGCTACACCTTC.

CDR3 region: CASSVEDRGTETQYF. CDR3 sequence (DNA): TGTGCCAGCAGCGTGGAAGACAGGGGAACAGAGACCCAGTACTTC. V and J are TRBV9 and TRBJ2-5; the match to TRBD1 covers 8 bases. CDR1 and CDR2 (germline): SGDLS, YYNGEE. V shed 2 bases and J 4 bases; nucleotides not matched to a gene: 7. There are 15 residues in the CDR3.

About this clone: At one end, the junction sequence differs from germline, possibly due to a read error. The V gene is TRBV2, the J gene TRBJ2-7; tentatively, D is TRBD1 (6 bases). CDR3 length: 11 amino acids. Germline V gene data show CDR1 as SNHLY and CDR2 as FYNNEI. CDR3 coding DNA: TGTGCCAGTCCGACCGGACAGAGGCCGCACTTC. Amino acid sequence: CASPTGQRPHF.